The clone carrying this TCR beta chain has only a few counts. Its target is unknown. The data stem from a study of T cells in Graves' hyperthyroidism and ophthalmopathy. As for the study in general: Peripheral blood draws took place at initial diagnosis, ahead of any treatment.

General study points: Most clonotypes that expanded in the thyroid above 0.001 also showed up in blood.

The CDR3 spans 13 residues. Between the trimmed V and J ends, which lost 6 bases and 2 bases, there was a span of 13 bases. Germline lookup yields CDR1 SQVTM and CDR2 ANQGSEA. Authors of the study amplified TCR beta CDR3 regions from RNA transcripts. The study used the HTBI primer set for a first-round RT-PCR of the TCR CDR3. Using its own MiXCR run on the multiplex PCR reads, TCRdb lists one record per CDR3 protein. The data hold about 330,000 distinct CDR3 sequences, with roughly an eighth observed a single time. Any patient presenting with uncontrolled infection, other autoimmune disease, pregnancy or lactation was left out. A 10 ml volume of fresh peripheral blood provided the PBMCs.

The chain carries TRBV29-1 and TRBJ1-2, with D perhaps TRBD1 (6 bases). Sequencing used blood. This receptor was obtained from a woman in her thirties or forties with Graves' ophthalmopathy. CDR3 amino acids: CSVPGGGNYGYTF. The CDR3 DNA sequence: TGCAGCGTCCCCGGAGGGGGGAACTATGGCTACACCTTC.